This T cell receptor beta chain was obtained from a study of beta chain features in type 1 diabetes. Study observations and caveats: The study notes PCR might favor shorter templates equally in patients and controls. In the patient group, naive, central memory and Treg TCRB repertoires seemed more alike than in the healthy donor group. Insertion counts at VDJ junctions were lower in type 1 diabetes patients, who also showed more deletions there. Shortening of TCRB CDR3s, moderate but significant, appeared in all four CD4+ subsets of Type 1 diabetes patients.

About this clone: Its matching antigen is unknown.

Expressed TCRB transcripts were sequenced because the entire RNA isolate underwent reverse transcription. Assay used: immunoSEQ multiplex PCR; TCRdb lists only in-frame clones, some missing. The profile shows fewer than 16,000 clones, 65% to 85% of them singletons. After removal of 2 bases from V and 4 bases from J, the junction contained 5 bases not matched to a gene. CDR1 and CDR2 (germline): SEHNR, FQNEAQ (reference sequence). The CDR3 runs to 15 residues. Every donor had blood drawn once into heparin, approximately 0.11 L on average. The sample comprised stem cell memory CD4+ T cells from blood. The chain links TRBV7-9 to TRBJ1-2; 9 bases match TRBD1. The clonotype was recovered from a woman younger than 30 with type 1 diabetes. CDR3 sequence: CASSLIRDRAYGYTF. Written as DNA, the CDR3 is TGTGCCAGCAGCTTAATCAGGGACAGGGCCTATGGCTACACCTTC. The whole variable domain, remainder taken from reference TRBV7-9 and TRBJ1-2, is DTGVSQNPRHKITKRGQNVTFRCDPISEHNRLYWYRQTLGQGPEFLTYFQNEAQLEKSRLLSDRFSAERPKGSFSTLEIQRTEQGDSAMYLCASSLIRDRAYGYTFGSGTRLTVV.